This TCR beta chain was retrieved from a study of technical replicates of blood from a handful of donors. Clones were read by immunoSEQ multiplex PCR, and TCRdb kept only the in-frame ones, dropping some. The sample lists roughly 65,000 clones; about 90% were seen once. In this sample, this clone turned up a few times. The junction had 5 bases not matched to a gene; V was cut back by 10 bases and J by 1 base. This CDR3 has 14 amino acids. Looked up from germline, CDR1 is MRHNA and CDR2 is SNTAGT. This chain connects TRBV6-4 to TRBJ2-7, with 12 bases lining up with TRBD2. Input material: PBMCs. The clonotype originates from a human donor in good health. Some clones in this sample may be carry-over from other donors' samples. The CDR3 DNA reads TGTGCCAACATACTAGCGGGAGGTTCCTACGAGCAGTACTTC. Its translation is CANILAGGSYEQYF.